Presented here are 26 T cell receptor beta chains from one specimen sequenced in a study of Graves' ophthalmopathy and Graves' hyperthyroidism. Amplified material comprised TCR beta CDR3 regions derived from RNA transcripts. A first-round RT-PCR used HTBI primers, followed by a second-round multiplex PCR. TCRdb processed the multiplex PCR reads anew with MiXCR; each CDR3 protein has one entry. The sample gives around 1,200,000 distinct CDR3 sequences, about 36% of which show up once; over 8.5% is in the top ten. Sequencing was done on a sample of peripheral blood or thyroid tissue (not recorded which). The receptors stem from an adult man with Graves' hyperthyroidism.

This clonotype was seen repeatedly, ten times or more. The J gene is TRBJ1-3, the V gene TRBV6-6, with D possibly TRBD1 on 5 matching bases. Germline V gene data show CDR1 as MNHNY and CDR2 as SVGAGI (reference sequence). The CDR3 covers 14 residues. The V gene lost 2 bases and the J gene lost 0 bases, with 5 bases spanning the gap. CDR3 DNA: TGTGCCAGCAGTTACGACAGCTCTGGAAACACCATATATTTT. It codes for CASSYDSSGNTIYF.

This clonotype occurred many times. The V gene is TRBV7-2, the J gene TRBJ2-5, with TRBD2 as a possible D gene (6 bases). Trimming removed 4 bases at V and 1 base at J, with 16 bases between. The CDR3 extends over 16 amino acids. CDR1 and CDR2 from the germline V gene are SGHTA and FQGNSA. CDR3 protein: CASSSRGTAGQETQYF. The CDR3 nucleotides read TGTGCCAGCAGCTCGAGGGGAACAGCGGGCCAAGAGACCCAGTACTTC.

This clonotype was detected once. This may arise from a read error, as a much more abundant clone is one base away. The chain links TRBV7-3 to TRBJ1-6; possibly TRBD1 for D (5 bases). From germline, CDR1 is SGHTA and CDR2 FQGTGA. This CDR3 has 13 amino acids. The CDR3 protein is CASSRDPGSSLHF. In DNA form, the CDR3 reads TGTGCCAGCAGCCGGGACCCGGGTTCATCCCTCCACTTT.

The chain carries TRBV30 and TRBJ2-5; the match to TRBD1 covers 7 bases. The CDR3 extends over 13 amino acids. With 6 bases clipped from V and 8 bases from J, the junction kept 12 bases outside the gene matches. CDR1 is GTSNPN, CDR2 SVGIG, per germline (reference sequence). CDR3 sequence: CACRQGSGETQYF. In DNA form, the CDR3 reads TGTGCCTGCCGACAGGGTTCTGGTGAAACCCAGTACTTC.

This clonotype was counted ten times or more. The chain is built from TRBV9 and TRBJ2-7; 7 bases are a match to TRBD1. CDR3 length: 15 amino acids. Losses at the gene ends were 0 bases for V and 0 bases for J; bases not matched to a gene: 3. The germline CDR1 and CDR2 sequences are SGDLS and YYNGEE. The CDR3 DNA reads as TGTGCCAGCAGCGTAGCGACAGGGCACTCCTACGAGCAGTACTTC. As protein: CASSVATGHSYEQYF.

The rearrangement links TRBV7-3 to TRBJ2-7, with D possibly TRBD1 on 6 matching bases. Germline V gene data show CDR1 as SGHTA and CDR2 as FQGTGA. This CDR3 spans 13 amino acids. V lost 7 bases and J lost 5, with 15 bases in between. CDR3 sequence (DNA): TGTGCCAGCACTTACAGGGTTTTGGACGAGCAGTACTTC. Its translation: CASTYRVLDEQYF.

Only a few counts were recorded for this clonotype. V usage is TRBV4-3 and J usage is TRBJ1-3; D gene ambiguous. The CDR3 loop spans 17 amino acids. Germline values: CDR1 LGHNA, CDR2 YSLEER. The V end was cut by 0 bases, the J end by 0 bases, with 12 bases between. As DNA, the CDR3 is TGCGCCAGCAGCCAAGAGGCACCACTGATCTCTGGAAACACCATATATTTT. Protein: CASSQEAPLISGNTIYF.

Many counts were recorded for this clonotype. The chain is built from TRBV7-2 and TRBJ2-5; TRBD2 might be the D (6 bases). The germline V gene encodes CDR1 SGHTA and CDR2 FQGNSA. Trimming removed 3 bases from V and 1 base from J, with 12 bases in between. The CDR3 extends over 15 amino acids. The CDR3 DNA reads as TGTGCCAGCAGCTTTCGCCGGGGGACCCAAGAGACCCAGTACTTC. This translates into CASSFRRGTQETQYF.

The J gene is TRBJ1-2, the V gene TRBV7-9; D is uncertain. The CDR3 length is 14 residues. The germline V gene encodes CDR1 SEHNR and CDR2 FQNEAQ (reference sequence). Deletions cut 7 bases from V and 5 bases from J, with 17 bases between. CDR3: CASTSVPGKYGYTF. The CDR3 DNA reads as TGTGCCAGCACCAGTGTTCCGGGCAAATATGGCTACACCTTC.

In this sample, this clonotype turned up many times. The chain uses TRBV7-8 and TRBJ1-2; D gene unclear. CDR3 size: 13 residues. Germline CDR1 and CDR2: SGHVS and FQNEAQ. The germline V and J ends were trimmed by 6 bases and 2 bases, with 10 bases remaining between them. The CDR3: CASSHPGNYGYTF. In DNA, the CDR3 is TGTGCCAGCAGTCACCCAGGAAACTATGGCTACACCTTC. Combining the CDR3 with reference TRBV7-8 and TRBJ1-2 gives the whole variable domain GAGVSQSPRYKVAKRGQDVALRCDPISGHVSLFWYQQALGQGPEFLTYFQNEAQLDKSGLPSDRFFAERPEGSVSTLKIQRTQQEDSAVYLCASSHPGNYGYTFGSGTRLTVV.

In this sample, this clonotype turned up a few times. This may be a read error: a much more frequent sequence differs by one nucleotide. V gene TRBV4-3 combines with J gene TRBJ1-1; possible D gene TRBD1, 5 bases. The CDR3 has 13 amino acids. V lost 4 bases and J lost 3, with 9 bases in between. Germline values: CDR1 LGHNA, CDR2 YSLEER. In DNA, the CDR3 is TGCGCCAGCAGCCCGACAGTGTACACTGAAGCTTTCTTT. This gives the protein CASSPTVYTEAFF.

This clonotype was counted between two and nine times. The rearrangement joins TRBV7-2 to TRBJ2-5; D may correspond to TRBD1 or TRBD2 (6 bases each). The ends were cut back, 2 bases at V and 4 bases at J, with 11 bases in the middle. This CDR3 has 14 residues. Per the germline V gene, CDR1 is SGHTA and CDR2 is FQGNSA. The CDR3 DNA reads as TGTGCCAGCAGCTTATGGGGGGCGGCAGAGACCCAGTACTTC. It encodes CASSLWGAAETQYF.

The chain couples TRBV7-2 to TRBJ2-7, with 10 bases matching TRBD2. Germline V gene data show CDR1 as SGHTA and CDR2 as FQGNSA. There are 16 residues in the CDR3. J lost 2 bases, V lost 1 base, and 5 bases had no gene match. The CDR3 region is CASSLEGLAKTYEQYF. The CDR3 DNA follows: TGTGCCAGCAGCTTAGAGGGACTAGCGAAAACCTACGAGCAGTACTTC.

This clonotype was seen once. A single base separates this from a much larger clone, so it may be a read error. CDR3 nucleotides: TGTGCCAGCAGCACGGAACTACATAACACCTTC. Its translation: CASSTELHNTF. The chain links TRBV7-9 to TRBJ1-2; D call uncertain. The length of the CDR3 is 11 residues. Germline-derived CDR1 and CDR2 are SEHNR and FQNEAQ (reference sequence). Trimming removed 5 bases from V and 12 bases from J, with 13 bases in between.

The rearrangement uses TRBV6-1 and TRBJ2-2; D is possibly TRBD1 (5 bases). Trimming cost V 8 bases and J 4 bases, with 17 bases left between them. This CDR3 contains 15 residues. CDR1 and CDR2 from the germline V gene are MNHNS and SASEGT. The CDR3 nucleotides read TGTGCCAGCGGGGCTAGACACATACCCACCGGGGAGCTGTTTTTT. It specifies CASGARHIPTGELFF.

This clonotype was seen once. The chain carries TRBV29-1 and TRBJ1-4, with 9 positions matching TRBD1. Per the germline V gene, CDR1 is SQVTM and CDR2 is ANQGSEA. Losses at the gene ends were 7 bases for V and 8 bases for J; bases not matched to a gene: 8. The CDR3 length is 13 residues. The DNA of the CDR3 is TGCAGCGCCAGGACAGGGGTTGGGGAAAAACTGTTTTTT. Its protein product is CSARTGVGEKLFF.

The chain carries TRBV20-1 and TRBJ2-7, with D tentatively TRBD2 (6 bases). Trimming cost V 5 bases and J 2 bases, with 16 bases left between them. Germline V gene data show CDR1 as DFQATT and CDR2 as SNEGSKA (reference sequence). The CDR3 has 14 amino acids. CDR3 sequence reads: CSAPAPWGAYEQYF. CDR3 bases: TGCAGTGCTCCGGCGCCTTGGGGGGCCTACGAGCAGTACTTC.

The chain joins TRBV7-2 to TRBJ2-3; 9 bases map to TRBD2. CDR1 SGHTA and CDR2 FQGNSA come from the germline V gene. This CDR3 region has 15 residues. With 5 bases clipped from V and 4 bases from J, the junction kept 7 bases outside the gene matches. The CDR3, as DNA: TGTGCCAGCAGCACCCAAGCGGGGGGATCAGATACGCAGTATTTT. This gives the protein CASSTQAGGSDTQYF.

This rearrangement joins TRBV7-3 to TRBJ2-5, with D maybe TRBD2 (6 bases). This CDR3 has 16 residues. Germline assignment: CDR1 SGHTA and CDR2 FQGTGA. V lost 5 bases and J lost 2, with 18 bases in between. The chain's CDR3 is CASSRSTAGTQETQYF. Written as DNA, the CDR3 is TGTGCCAGCAGCCGCTCGACAGCCGGGACTCAAGAGACCCAGTACTTC.

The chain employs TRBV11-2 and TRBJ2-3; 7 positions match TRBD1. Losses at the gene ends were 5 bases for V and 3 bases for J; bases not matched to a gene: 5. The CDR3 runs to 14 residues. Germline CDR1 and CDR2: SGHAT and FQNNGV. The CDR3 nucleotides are TGTGCCAGCAGCCCCGCGACAGGGACAGATACGCAGTATTTT. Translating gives CASSPATGTDTQYF.

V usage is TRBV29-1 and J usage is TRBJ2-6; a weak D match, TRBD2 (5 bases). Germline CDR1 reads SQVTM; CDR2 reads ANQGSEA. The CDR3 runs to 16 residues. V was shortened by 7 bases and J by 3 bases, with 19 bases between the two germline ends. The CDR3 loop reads CSARRSGIGGANVLTF. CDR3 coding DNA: TGCAGCGCCCGCCGGTCCGGGATCGGTGGGGCCAACGTCCTGACTTTC.

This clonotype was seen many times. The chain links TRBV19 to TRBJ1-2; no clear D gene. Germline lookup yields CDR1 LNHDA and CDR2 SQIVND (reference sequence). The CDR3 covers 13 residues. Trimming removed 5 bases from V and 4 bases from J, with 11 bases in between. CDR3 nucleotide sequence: TGTGCCAGTAGTGGGGAACCGAGCTATGGCTACACCTTC. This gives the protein CASSGEPSYGYTF.

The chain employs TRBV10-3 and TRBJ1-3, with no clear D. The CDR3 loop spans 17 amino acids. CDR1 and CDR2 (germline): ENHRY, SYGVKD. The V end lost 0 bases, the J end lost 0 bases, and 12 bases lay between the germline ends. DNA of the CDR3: TGTGCCATCAGTGAGTCGAAGAACGGGAACTCTGGAAACACCATATATTTT. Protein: CAISESKNGNSGNTIYF.

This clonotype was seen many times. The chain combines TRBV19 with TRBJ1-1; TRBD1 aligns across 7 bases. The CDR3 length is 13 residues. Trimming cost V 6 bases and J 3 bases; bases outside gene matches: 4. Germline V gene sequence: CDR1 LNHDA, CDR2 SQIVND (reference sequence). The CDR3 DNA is TGTGCCAGTAGCCAGACAGGGTACACTGAAGCTTTCTTT. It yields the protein CASSQTGYTEAFF.

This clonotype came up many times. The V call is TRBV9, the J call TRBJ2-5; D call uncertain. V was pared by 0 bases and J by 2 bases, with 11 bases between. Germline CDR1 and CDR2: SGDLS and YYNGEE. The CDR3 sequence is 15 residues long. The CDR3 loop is CASSVDGQPQETQYF. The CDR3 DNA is TGTGCCAGCAGCGTAGATGGCCAACCTCAAGAGACCCAGTACTTC.

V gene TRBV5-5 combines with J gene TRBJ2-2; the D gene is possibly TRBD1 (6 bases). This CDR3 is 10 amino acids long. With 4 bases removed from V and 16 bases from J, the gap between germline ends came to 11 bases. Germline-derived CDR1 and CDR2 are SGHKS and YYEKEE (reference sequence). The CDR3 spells CASSVPGQFF. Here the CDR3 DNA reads TGTGCCAGCAGCGTACCGGGACAGTTTTTT.